Listed below are T cell receptor beta chains from one sample, sequenced in a study of memory CD8 T cells in hepatitis C reinfection. Clones were sequenced by immunoSEQ multiplex PCR, and TCRdb holds only the in-frame ones, with some missing. The sample lists about 50,000 clones, 89% occurring once. Sequencing was done on a sample of naive CD8+ T cells sorted from blood. The receptors were gathered from a man between 18 and 29 years old with hepatitis C virus infection. CDR3s include the opening cysteine and the closing phenylalanine or tryptophan. D genes are given only for firm matches. Clone size is stated in some rows and not others, as once, few, many or a class when expanded.

- | TRBJ2-7 | TRBV4-1 | TRBD2 | TGCGCCAGCAGCCAAGTGGGGACTAGCGGGTACGAGCAGTACTTC | CASSQVGTSGYEQYF
- | TRBJ2-3 | TRBV9 | TRBD2 | TGTGCCAGCAGCGTAGAGGGGCTAGCGGGAGTCGTAGATACGCAGTATTTT | CASSVEGLAGVVDTQYF
- | TRBJ2-1 | TRBV19 | TRBD2 | TGTGCCAGCGCCGTGGCGGGGGGGAATGAGCAGTTCTTC | CASAVAGGNEQFF
- | TRBJ2-2 | TRBV7-8 | TRBD2 | TGTGCCAGCAGCTTGGCACTAGCGGGGGAAATGAACACCGGGGAGCTGTTTTTT | CASSLALAGEMNTGELFF
- | TRBJ1-3 | TRBV30 | TRBD1 | TGTGCCTGGAGTGTAGCCAGGGGGGGAAACACCATATATTTT | CAWSVARGGNTIYF
- | TRBJ2-2 | TRBV7-8 | - | TGTGCCAGCAGCTTAGAGCCTCAGGGGCATCCGAACACCGGGGAGCTGTTTTTT | CASSLEPQGHPNTGELFF
- | TRBJ2-2 | TRBV10-1 | - | TGCGCCAGCAGTAAAACAGGGTTTAGGATTAGGGGGCTGTTTTTT | CASSKTGFRIRGLFF
- | TRBJ1-2 | TRBV6-5 | - | TGTGCCAGCAGTCCCGGGAGTAACTATGGCTACACCTTC | CASSPGSNYGYTF
- | TRBJ2-1 | TRBV6-5 | - | TGTGCCAGCAGTTACTCAAAGGGAGCTGAGCAGTTCTTC | CASSYSKGAEQFF
- | TRBJ2-7 | TRBV2 | - | TGTGCCAGCAGTGACGCCTTAGGGGGATACTACGAGCAGTACTTC | CASSDALGGYYEQYF
- | TRBJ1-3 | TRBV7-9 | - | TGTGCCAGCAGCTTAGTCCCCACAGGTTCTGGAAACACCATATATTTT | CASSLVPTGSGNTIYF
- | TRBJ2-3 | TRBV5-1 | TRBD2 | TGCGCCAGCAGCTTGGCCGGGAGACTAGCGGACACAGATACGCAGTATTTT | CASSLAGRLADTDTQYF
- | TRBJ2-7 | TRBV11-2 | TRBD1 | TGTGCCAGCAGCTCCGGGACAGGGGGCTTCGAGCAGTACTTC | CASSSGTGGFEQYF
- | TRBJ2-7 | TRBV6-6 | TRBD2 | TGTGCCAGCACCCCGACTAGCGGGATCTCCTACGAGCAGTACTTC | CASTPTSGISYEQYF
- | TRBJ1-1 | TRBV13 | - | TGTGCCAACGCCCGGACAGTCGCTTCTGAAGCTTTCTTT | CANARTVASEAFF
- | TRBJ2-1 | TRBV7-2 | TRBD2 | TGTGCCAGCAGCCGTGAGGCGGGGGGCTACAATGAGCAGTTCTTC | CASSREAGGYNEQFF
- | TRBJ2-7 | TRBV19 | TRBD1 | TGTGCCAGTAGTATAGAGGGGGCAGGGGGACACGAGCAGTACTTC | CASSIEGAGGHEQYF
- | TRBJ1-6 | TRBV19 | - | TGTGCCAGTAGTATTCCGGGAACCAATTCACCCCTCCACTTT | CASSIPGTNSPLHF
- | TRBJ1-5 | TRBV6-5 | - | TGTGCCAGCAGTTACTCTATCTATCAGCCCCAGCATTTT | CASSYSIYQPQHF
- | TRBJ2-1 | TRBV4-1 | TRBD2 | TGCGCCAGCAGCCAGGGGGAGGGCCAGAATGAGCAGTTCTTC | CASSQGEGQNEQFF
- | TRBJ2-1 | TRBV27 | TRBD2 | TGTGCCAGCAGCCTCTCGGGCGGGGGGCTTTGGAATGAGCAGTTCTTC | CASSLSGGGLWNEQFF
- | TRBJ2-1 | TRBV4-2 | TRBD2 | TGTGCCAGCAGCCAAGATATGGCGGGAGGGCACAATGAGCAGTTCTTC | CASSQDMAGGHNEQFF
- | TRBJ1-2 | TRBV11-2 | TRBD1 | TGTGCCAGCAGTCTACAGGGGGACTATGGCTACACCTTC | CASSLQGDYGYTF
once | TRBJ2-7 | TRBV13 | TRBD2 | TGTGCCAGCAGCCCCCCATCTGGGTACAGCGGGAGGGCCCACGAGCAGTACTTC | CASSPPSGYSGRAHEQYF
- | TRBJ1-1 | TRBV9 | - | TGTGCCAGCAGCCCCGTCGTCACCGCGATGAACACTGAAGCTTTCTTT | CASSPVVTAMNTEAFF
few | TRBJ2-3 | TRBV10-1 | TRBD2 | TGCGCCAGCAGTGCTAGCGGAACAGATACGCAGTATTTT | CASSASGTDTQYF
- | TRBJ2-6 | TRBV2 | TRBD1 | TGTGCCAGCAGTACCCCCAACGGGACAGGGGGCTTCGGGGCCAACGTCCTGACTTTC | CASSTPNGTGGFGANVLTF
- | TRBJ1-1 | TRBV4-1 | - | TGCGCCAGCAGCCAAGAAGGAGGGTACACTGAAGCTTTCTTT | CASSQEGGYTEAFF
once | TRBJ2-5 | TRBV6-5 | - | TGTGCCAGCAGCTTTCCTGGACAACTTCAAGAGACCCAGTACTTC | CASSFPGQLQETQYF
- | TRBJ2-1 | TRBV7-8 | - | TGTGCCAGCAGCTTCGCCCCTTCTAGCAATGAGCAGTTCTTC | CASSFAPSSNEQFF
- | TRBJ2-1 | TRBV5-6 | TRBD2 | TGTGCCAGCAGCTTGGATGTCCGTGGCGGGAGGAAGGATGAGCAGTTCTTC | CASSLDVRGGRKDEQFF
once | TRBJ2-1 | TRBV5-1 | TRBD1 | TGCGCCAGCAGCCTGGGACAGAGCTCCTACAATGAGCAGTTCTTC | CASSLGQSSYNEQFF
- | TRBJ2-3 | TRBV9 | - | TGTGCCAGCAGCGTAGAAGGAGGTAGCGGCACCATCACAGATACGCAGTATTTT | CASSVEGGSGTITDTQYF
- | TRBJ2-3 | TRBV30 | TRBD2 | TGTGCCTGGAGTGTACTAGCGGGGCCCGTCGATACGCAGTATTTT | CAWSVLAGPVDTQYF
- | TRBJ1-6 | TRBV19 | - | TGTGCCAGTAGTTGGCAGGGAAATTCACCCCTCCACTTT | CASSWQGNSPLHF
- | TRBJ2-1 | TRBV4-1 | - | TGCGCCAGCAGCCACGTCTCTTCGGAGGGGGGGGGTGAGCAGTTCTTC | CASSHVSSEGGGEQFF
once | TRBJ2-2 | TRBV29-1 | TRBD2 | TGCAGCGTTGAAACGCGACTAGCGGGGAACACCGGGGAGCTGTTTTTT | CSVETRLAGNTGELFF